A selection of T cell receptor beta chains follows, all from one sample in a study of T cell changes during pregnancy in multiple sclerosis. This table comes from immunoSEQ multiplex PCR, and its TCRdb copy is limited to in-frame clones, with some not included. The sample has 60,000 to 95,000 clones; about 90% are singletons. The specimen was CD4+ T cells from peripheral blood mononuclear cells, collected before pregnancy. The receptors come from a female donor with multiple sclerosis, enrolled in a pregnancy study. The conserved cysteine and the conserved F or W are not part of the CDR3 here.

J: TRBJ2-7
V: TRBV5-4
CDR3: ASSLVLVPDEQY

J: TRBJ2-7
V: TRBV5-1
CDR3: ASSSETSGRNYEQY

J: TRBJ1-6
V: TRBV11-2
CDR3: ASSLGDRNNSPLH

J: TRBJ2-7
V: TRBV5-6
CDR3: ASSLLGPGEQY

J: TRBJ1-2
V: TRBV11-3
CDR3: ASSLNIQGYGYT

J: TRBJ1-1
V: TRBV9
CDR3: ASSIELQGNTEAF

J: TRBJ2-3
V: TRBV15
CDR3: ATSRENFADTQY

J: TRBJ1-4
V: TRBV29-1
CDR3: SVQRQGSNEKLF

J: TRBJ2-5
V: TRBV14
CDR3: ASRNSGGETQY

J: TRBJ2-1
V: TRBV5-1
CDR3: ASSPAAGGLDNEQF

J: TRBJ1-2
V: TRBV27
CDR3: ASRLKREGGYGYT

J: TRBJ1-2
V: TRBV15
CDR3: ATSRDQGAGGYT

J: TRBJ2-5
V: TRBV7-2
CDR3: ASSQSETQY

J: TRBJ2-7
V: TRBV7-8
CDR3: ASSLVTGGVQAHEQY

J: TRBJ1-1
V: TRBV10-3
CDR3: AISEGQANTEAF

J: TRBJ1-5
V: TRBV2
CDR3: ASSDVTGGRNQPQH

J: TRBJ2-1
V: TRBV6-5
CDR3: ASWGRAAYNEQF

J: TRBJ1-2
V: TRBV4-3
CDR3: ASSHPPGYQGYT

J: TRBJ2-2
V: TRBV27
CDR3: ASSRGWGTGELF

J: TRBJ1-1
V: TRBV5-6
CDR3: ASNRPGQRNTEAF

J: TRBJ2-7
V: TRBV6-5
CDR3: ASSLRNHYEQY

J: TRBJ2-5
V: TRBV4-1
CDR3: ASSQETGVETQY

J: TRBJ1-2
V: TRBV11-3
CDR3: ASSSDRGSGYT

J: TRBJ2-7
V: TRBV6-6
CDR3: ASSPRRSSYEQY

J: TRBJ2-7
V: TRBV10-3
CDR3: ATRQRGTDEQY

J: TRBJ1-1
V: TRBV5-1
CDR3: ASSLAGGVTEAF

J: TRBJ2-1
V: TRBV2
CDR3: ASSEAPGQGAYQGYNEQF